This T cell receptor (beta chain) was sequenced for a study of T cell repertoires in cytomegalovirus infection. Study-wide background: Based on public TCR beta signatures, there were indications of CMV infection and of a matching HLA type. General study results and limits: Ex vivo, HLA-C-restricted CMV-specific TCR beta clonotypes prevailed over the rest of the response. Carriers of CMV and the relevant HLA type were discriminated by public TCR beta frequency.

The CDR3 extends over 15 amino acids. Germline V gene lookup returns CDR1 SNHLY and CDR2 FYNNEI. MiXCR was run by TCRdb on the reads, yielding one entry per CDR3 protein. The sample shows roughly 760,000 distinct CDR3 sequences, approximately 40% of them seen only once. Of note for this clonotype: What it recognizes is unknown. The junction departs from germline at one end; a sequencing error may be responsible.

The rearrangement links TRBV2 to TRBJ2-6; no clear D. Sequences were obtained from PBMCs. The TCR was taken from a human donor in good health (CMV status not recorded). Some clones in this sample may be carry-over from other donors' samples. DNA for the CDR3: TGTGCCAGCAGTCTAGGGCGAGGTGGGGACAACGTCCTGACTTTC. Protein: CASSLGRGGDNVLTF.